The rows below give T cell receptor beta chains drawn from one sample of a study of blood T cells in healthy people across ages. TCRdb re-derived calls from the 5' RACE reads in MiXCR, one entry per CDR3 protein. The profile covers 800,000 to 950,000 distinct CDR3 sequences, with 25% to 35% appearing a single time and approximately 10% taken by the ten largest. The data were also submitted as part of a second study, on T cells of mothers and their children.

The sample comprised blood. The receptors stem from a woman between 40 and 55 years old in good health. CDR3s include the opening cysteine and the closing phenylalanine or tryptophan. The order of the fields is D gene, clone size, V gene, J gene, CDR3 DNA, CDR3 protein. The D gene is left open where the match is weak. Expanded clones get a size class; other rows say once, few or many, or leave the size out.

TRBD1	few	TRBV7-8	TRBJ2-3	TGTGCCAGCAGCAGGGATACAGGGGTCGGGGATACGCAGTATTTT	CASSRDTGVGDTQYF
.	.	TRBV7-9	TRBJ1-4	TGTGCCAGCAGCTTAGAGTCAACTAATGAAAAACTGTTTTTT	CASSLESTNEKLFF
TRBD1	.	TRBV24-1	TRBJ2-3	TGTGCCACCAGTAATGAGGGGACAGACAGCACAGATACGCAGTATTTT	CATSNEGTDSTDTQYF
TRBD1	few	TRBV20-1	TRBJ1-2	TGCAGTGCCGAACAGGGGGAAGGTGATGGCTACACCTTC	CSAEQGEGDGYTF
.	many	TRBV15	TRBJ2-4	TGTGCCACCAGCAGAGAAATATTAGCCCAAAACATTCAGTACTTC	CATSREILAQNIQYF
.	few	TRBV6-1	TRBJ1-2	TGTGCCAGCAGAACCTGGGGGGTGGGTTCAGGCTACACCTTC	CASRTWGVGSGYTF
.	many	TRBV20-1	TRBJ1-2	TGCAGTGCTAGAGCGGGAAACCTTGACGCTGGCTACACCTTC	CSARAGNLDAGYTF
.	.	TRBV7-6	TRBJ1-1	TGTGCCAGCAGCCGAGCGGGTGGGGGTAACACTGAAGCTTTCTTT	CASSRAGGGNTEAFF
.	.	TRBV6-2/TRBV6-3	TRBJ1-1	TGTGCCAGCAGTAACTGGGGTAAGACTGAAGCTTTCTTT	CASSNWGKTEAFF
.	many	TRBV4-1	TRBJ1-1	TGCGCCAGCAGCCTTACCGGACAGCCGAACACTGAAGCTTTCTTT	CASSLTGQPNTEAFF
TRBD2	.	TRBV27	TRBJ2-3	TGTGCCAGCAGTTCTCGAAGTGTTTGGAGCGGGGTTCGCACAGATACGCAGTATTTT	CASSSRSVWSGVRTDTQYF
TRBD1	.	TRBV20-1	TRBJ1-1	TGCAGTACCACACAACCGGGACAGGGTTATTTCACTGAAGCTTTCTTT	CSTTQPGQGYFTEAFF
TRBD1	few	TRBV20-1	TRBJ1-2	TGCAGTGCGCCCGACAGGGGGCGGGATGGCTACACCTTC	CSAPDRGRDGYTF
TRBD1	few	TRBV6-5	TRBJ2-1	TGTACCAGCAGTTCGGACATACGACAGGGAAGGCAGTTCTTC	CTSSSDIRQGRQFF
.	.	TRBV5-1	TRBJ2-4	TGCGCCAGCAGCTTGGAGTCGGGGTTCTATGAGCAGTACTTC	CASSLESGFYEQYF